This T cell receptor beta chain emerged from a study of breast tumors, draining lymph nodes, adjacent tissues. This clonotype was seen repeatedly, ten times or more. One entry per CDR3 protein results from TCRdb running MiXCR on the multiplex PCR reads. The repertoire holds 150,000 to 200,000 distinct CDR3 sequences, around a third seen once, with around 4.1% in the top ten. The lymph nodes were axillary draining lymph nodes from breast cancer patients. The origin of this receptor is a female donor with breast cancer. Some clones in this sample may be carry-over from other donors' samples. Source material: axillary lymph node tissue.

CDR3 coding DNA: TGTGCTAGTGGTCCGGGGACTAGCGGGAGCACAGATACGCAGTATTTT. It codes for CASGPGTSGSTDTQYF. The chain couples TRBV12-5 to TRBJ2-3, with TRBD2 matching 12 bases. Germline loops: CDR1 LGHNT, CDR2 FRNRAP. Germline trimming cut 5 bases from V and 0 bases from J; bases unmatched to any gene: 3. This CDR3 comprises 16 residues.